These T cell receptor beta chains were read from a single sample in a study of ipilimumab plus nivolumab after autologous stem cell transplantation. Method: immunoSEQ multiplex PCR; TCRdb's copy keeps in-frame clones and lacks some. This table has around 21,000 clones, roughly four fifths appearing once. The sample in question was PBMCs, obtained in a trial of ipilimumab plus nivolumab as post-transplant consolidation. The receptors come from a male donor with diffuse large B-cell lymphoma. Both conserved end residues are part of each CDR3. A D gene is named only where the DNA matches it firmly. Rows may omit the clone size; those that give it use once, few, many or a size class.

J gene,clone size,D gene,V gene,CDR3 protein,CDR3 DNA
TRBJ2-3,.,.,TRBV6-4,CASSEKGLSTDTQYF,TGTGCCAGCAGTGAGAAGGGACTCAGCACAGATACGCAGTATTTT
TRBJ2-2,.,.,TRBV9,CASSVAITGELFF,TGTGCCAGCAGCGTAGCGATCACCGGGGAGCTGTTTTTT
TRBJ2-5,few,.,TRBV21-1,CASSPRGGQGETQYF,TGTGCCAGCAGCCCCCGGGGGGGACAGGGTGAGACCCAGTACTTC
TRBJ2-6,.,.,TRBV7-2,CASSLAPPGANVLTF,TGTGCCAGCAGCTTAGCTCCTCCTGGGGCCAACGTCCTGACTTTC
TRBJ2-7,once,.,TRBV19,CASSIVAETYEQYF,TGTGCCAGTAGTATAGTAGCAGAAACCTACGAGCAGTACTTC
TRBJ1-2,.,.,TRBV30,CAWSVYKNYGYTF,TGTGCCTGGAGTGTATACAAAAACTATGGCTACACCTTC
TRBJ1-3,.,.,TRBV7-9,CASSLGGTGSGNTIYF,TGTGCCAGCAGCTTAGGTGGAACAGGCTCTGGAAACACCATATATTTT
TRBJ2-1,.,TRBD2,TRBV7-9,CASSLPWLAGDRYNEQFF,TGTGCCAGCAGCTTACCCTGGCTAGCGGGGGACCGCTACAATGAGCAGTTCTTC
TRBJ1-1,.,TRBD1,TRBV7-2,CASSFGQANTEAFF,TGTGCCAGCAGCTTTGGACAGGCGAACACTGAAGCTTTCTTT
TRBJ1-1,.,.,TRBV4-2,CASSQELSQGTEAFF,TGTGCCAGCAGCCAAGAATTGTCCCAGGGGACTGAAGCTTTCTTT
TRBJ2-5,.,TRBD2,TRBV25-1,CASSDVTSRKTQYF,TGTGCCAGCAGTGATGTGACTAGCCGGAAGACCCAGTACTTC
TRBJ2-7,few,TRBD2,TRBV2,CASEDSGGHSYEQYF,TGTGCCAGTGAAGATAGCGGGGGGCACTCCTACGAGCAGTACTTC
TRBJ1-2,once,TRBD1,TRBV5-1,CASSSGQGPLGYTF,TGCGCCAGCAGCTCCGGACAGGGTCCACTGGGCTACACCTTC
TRBJ2-3,.,.,TRBV11-2,CASSSPGPSVDYTDTQYF,TGTGCCAGCAGCTCGCCGGGGCCTAGCGTCGATTACACAGATACGCAGTATTTT
TRBJ1-6,.,.,TRBV9,CASSVDGDYNSPLHF,TGTGCCAGCAGCGTCGACGGGGACTATAATTCACCCCTCCACTTT
TRBJ1-2,.,.,TRBV4-1,CASSQLSQGPGYTF,TGCGCCAGCAGCCAATTATCACAGGGCCCAGGCTACACCTTC
TRBJ2-1,.,TRBD1,TRBV11-2,CASSSQGREQFF,TGTGCCAGCAGCTCACAGGGGCGGGAGCAGTTCTTC
TRBJ1-4,.,.,TRBV6-5,CASSSGATNEKLFF,TGTGCCAGCAGCTCGGGGGCAACTAATGAAAAACTGTTTTTT
TRBJ1-6,few,.,TRBV6-5,CASTQDRLNSPLHF,TGTGCCAGCACTCAGGACCGTTTGAATTCACCCCTCCACTTT
TRBJ2-7,.,TRBD1,TRBV19,CASSITGTGADEQYF,TGTGCCAGTAGTATAACCGGGACAGGGGCTGACGAGCAGTACTTC
TRBJ1-2,.,.,TRBV19,CASTTGPDYGYTF,TGTGCCAGTACCACCGGGCCAGACTATGGCTACACCTTC
TRBJ2-5,.,.,TRBV7-2,CASSLVEDQYF,TGTGCCAGCAGCTTAGTCGAGGACCAGTACTTC
TRBJ1-2,.,.,TRBV5-5,CASSLVLAIGEGYTF,TGTGCCAGCAGCTTGGTCCTGGCTATCGGGGAAGGCTACACCTTC
TRBJ1-1,.,TRBD1,TRBV6-6,CASSSGGTEAFF,TGTGCCAGCAGTTCAGGGGGCACTGAAGCTTTCTTT
TRBJ2-1,.,.,TRBV6-5,CASRQLGRNEQFF,TGTGCCAGCAGGCAATTGGGGCGCAATGAGCAGTTCTTC
TRBJ2-5,.,TRBD1,TRBV28,CASRMTGAGETQYF,TGTGCCAGCAGGATGACAGGGGCCGGGGAGACCCAGTACTTC
TRBJ2-1,.,TRBD1,TRBV2,CASRDRGYNEQFF,TGTGCCAGCCGGGACAGGGGATACAATGAGCAGTTCTTC
TRBJ1-5,.,.,TRBV4-2,CASSQDDTLQHF,TGTGCCAGCAGCCAAGACGACACTCTCCAGCATTTT
TRBJ1-5,.,TRBD1,TRBV5-8,CASSAGQGRHQPQHF,TGTGCCAGCAGCGCGGGACAGGGGAGGCATCAGCCCCAGCATTTT
TRBJ2-7,.,TRBD1,TRBV5-5,CASGQGDYEQYF,TGTGCCAGCGGACAGGGAGATTACGAGCAGTACTTC
TRBJ1-2,.,.,TRBV7-9,CASSFRSGGYTF,TGTGCCAGCAGCTTTCGATCCGGAGGCTACACCTTC
TRBJ2-3,.,.,TRBV9,CASSETVSTDTQYF,TGTGCCAGCAGCGAAACTGTCAGCACAGATACGCAGTATTTT
TRBJ2-3,.,.,TRBV9,CASSGGDSYTQYF,TGTGCCAGCAGCGGGGGGGACAGTTATACGCAGTATTTT
TRBJ1-1,few,.,TRBV7-6,CASARVEGEEAFF,TGTGCCAGCGCCCGTGTCGAAGGGGAAGAAGCTTTCTTT
TRBJ2-1,.,TRBD1,TRBV2,CASSSGTGGKNEQFF,TGTGCCAGCAGTTCCGGGACAGGGGGCAAGAATGAGCAGTTCTTC
TRBJ2-3,.,.,TRBV5-1,CASPPKTPLLSPDTQYF,TGCGCCAGTCCCCCGAAGACGCCACTACTTAGCCCAGATACGCAGTATTTT
TRBJ2-5,.,.,TRBV10-1,CASSRDIGQETQYF,TGCGCCAGCAGCCGGGACATAGGCCAAGAGACCCAGTACTTC
TRBJ2-3,.,.,TRBV10-3,CAISETGDRDTQYF,TGTGCCATCAGTGAGACAGGCGACAGGGATACGCAGTATTTT
TRBJ1-4,once,.,TRBV4-1,CASSRGQNGEKLFF,TGCGCCAGCAGCCGAGGACAGAACGGGGAAAAACTGTTTTTT
TRBJ2-7,.,TRBD2,TRBV7-6,CASSPSGAWDEQYF,TGTGCCAGCAGCCCTAGCGGGGCGTGGGACGAGCAGTACTTC
TRBJ2-7,.,.,TRBV7-8,CASSRNIGGSYEQYF,TGTGCCAGCAGCCGAAATATAGGGGGCTCCTACGAGCAGTACTTC
TRBJ1-6,few,.,TRBV25-1,CASSEVQGNSPLHF,TGTGCCAGCAGTGAAGTGCAGGGGAATTCACCCCTCCACTTT
TRBJ1-2,.,.,TRBV7-2,CASSLAVFPPSYTF,TGTGCCAGCAGCTTAGCAGTCTTTCCTCCTAGCTACACCTTC
TRBJ2-1,.,.,TRBV11-3,CASSPYESYNEQFF,TGTGCCAGCAGCCCCTACGAATCCTACAATGAGCAGTTCTTC
TRBJ2-5,.,TRBD2,TRBV7-2,CASSLGTSLETQYF,TGTGCCAGCAGCTTAGGGACTAGCTTGGAGACCCAGTACTTC
TRBJ2-3,.,.,TRBV29-1,CSVEVPRTRPDTQYF,TGCAGCGTTGAAGTACCCCGGACCCGCCCAGATACGCAGTATTTT
TRBJ2-1,few,TRBD1,TRBV6-5,CASSRQGESYNEQFF,TGTGCCAGCAGTCGACAGGGGGAATCCTACAATGAGCAGTTCTTC
TRBJ2-2,.,.,TRBV7-3,CASSLSSGANTGELFF,TGTGCCAGCAGCTTAAGTTCCGGGGCAAACACCGGGGAGCTGTTTTTT
TRBJ2-3,.,.,TRBV4-2,CASSLKVSSEADTQYF,TGTGCCAGCAGCCTCAAGGTCTCTAGCGAGGCAGATACGCAGTATTTT
TRBJ1-5,.,.,TRBV19,CASSIVQGPQHF,TGTGCCAGTAGTATAGTTCAGGGGCCCCAGCATTTT
TRBJ2-1,.,.,TRBV5-4,CASSPDSYNEQFF,TGTGCCAGCAGCCCAGACTCCTACAATGAGCAGTTCTTC
TRBJ2-5,.,.,TRBV5-6,CASSLVALRYQETQYF,TGTGCCAGCAGCTTGGTAGCCTTGCGCTATCAAGAGACCCAGTACTTC
TRBJ2-5,few,.,TRBV18,CASSRDERETQYF,TGTGCCAGCTCACGGGATGAGCGGGAGACCCAGTACTTC
TRBJ2-2,once,.,TRBV4-3,CASSQEDSTGELFF,TGCGCCAGCAGCCAAGAAGACAGCACCGGGGAGCTGTTTTTT
TRBJ2-3,.,.,TRBV19,CASKRGSVWGTDTQYF,TGTGCCAGTAAGAGGGGTAGCGTCTGGGGCACAGATACGCAGTATTTT
TRBJ1-6,.,TRBD1,TRBV6-1,CASSEEGTGLNSPLHF,TGTGCCAGCAGTGAAGAGGGGACAGGGCTAAATTCACCCCTCCACTTT
TRBJ2-5,.,TRBD2,TRBV5-1,CASSTSGGAGQETQYF,TGCGCCAGCAGCACAAGCGGGGGGGCCGGACAAGAGACCCAGTACTTC
TRBJ2-1,.,TRBD2,TRBV6-4,CASSDSAGAYNEQFF,TGTGCCAGCAGTGACTCTGCGGGGGCCTACAATGAGCAGTTCTTC
TRBJ1-1,.,.,TRBV11-1,CASSLRRVKGTEAFF,TGTGCCAGCAGCTTACGTAGGGTAAAAGGCACTGAAGCTTTCTTT
TRBJ2-1,.,.,TRBV6-1,CASNEQGPDQGEQFF,TGTGCCAGCAATGAACAGGGTCCTGATCAGGGTGAGCAGTTCTTC